Each of the 25 T cell receptor beta chains below was sequenced from the same sample in a study of spatial heterogeneity in lung cancer. As to time point: blood at routine non-recurrence follow-up after resection. TCRdb re-called the 5' RACE reads with MiXCR, one entry per CDR3 protein. The repertoire has 25,000 to 35,000 distinct CDR3 sequences, 5.4% of them found once; the top ten carry approximately 24%. The sequencing used PBMCs, collected at follow-up. The source of these receptors is a female donor with early-stage non-small cell lung cancer.

V and J are TRBV7-9 and TRBJ2-5; TRBD2 matches at 8 bases. The trim removed 3 bases at V and 0 bases at J, leaving 6 bases unmatched. CDR3 length: 16 amino acids. Germline V gene lookup returns CDR1 SEHNR and CDR2 FQNEAQ (reference sequence). DNA for the CDR3: TGTGCCAGCAGCTTGGGAGCGGGGGCTAACCAAGAGACCCAGTACTTC. Translated, it gives CASSLGAGANQETQYF. The whole variable domain, remainder taken from reference TRBV7-9 and TRBJ2-5, is DTGVSQNPRHKITKRGQNVTFRCDPISEHNRLYWYRQTLGQGPEFLTYFQNEAQLEKSRLLSDRFSAERPKGSFSTLEIQRTEQGDSAMYLCASSLGAGANQETQYFGPGTRLLVL.

The genes are TRBV20-1 and TRBJ2-3; 7 bases line up with TRBD2. The CDR3 runs to 13 residues. Germline values: CDR1 DFQATT, CDR2 SNEGSKA (reference sequence). V shed 7 bases and J 3 bases; nucleotides not matched to a gene: 7. CDR3 nucleotides: TGCAGTGTTCCGGGAGGATTAACAGATACGCAGTATTTT. Translating gives CSVPGGLTDTQYF.

As to this clonotype: It may be a read error: a sequence one base away is much more abundant. The rearrangement links TRBV29-1 to TRBJ2-6; possible D gene TRBD1, 6 bases. Germline V gene sequence: CDR1 SQVTM, CDR2 ANQGSEA. The CDR3 totals 12 residues. The V end lost 6 bases, the J end lost 9 bases, and 12 bases lay between the germline ends. The CDR3 sequence: CSVVDRHNVLTF. The CDR3 coding sequence is TGCAGCGTCGTAGACAGGCACAACGTCCTGACTTTC.

This clonotype occurred many times. The chain recombines TRBV30 with TRBJ1-1; D is ambiguous. V lost 8 bases, J lost 1 base, and 14 bases lay in between. Germline CDR1 reads GTSNPN; CDR2 reads SVGIG (reference sequence). There are 13 residues in the CDR3. The CDR3 DNA reads as TGTGCCCGCAAGGTTGGAAGGAACACTGAAGCTTTCTTT. Translated: CARKVGRNTEAFF.

The sample holds many counts of this clonotype. This chain joins TRBV29-1 and TRBJ2-5; TRBD1 agrees at 12 bases. The ends lost 5 bases at V and 4 bases at J; junction bases unmatched: 5. This CDR3 is built from 14 residues. Germline V CDR1 and CDR2: SQVTM, ANQGSEA. This chain's CDR3 is CSVTGTGGGETQYF. CDR3 bases: TGCAGCGTTACCGGGACAGGGGGCGGAGAGACCCAGTACTTC.

The sample holds many counts of this clonotype. Germline and junction disagree at one end, which may indicate a read error. The chain employs TRBV7-7 and TRBJ2-7, with 11 bases fitting TRBD2. CDR3 size: 15 residues. The germline V gene has CDR1 SSHAT and CDR2 FNYEAQ (reference sequence). CDR3 DNA: TGTGCTAGCAGCTTGGCTAGCGGGGGGTCCTACGAGCAGTACTTC. Protein product: CASSLASGGSYEQYF.

This clonotype showed up many times. The J gene is TRBJ2-6, the V gene TRBV15; D is perhaps TRBD1 (5 bases). Deletions cut 1 base from V and 1 base from J, with 5 bases between. The CDR3 runs to 15 residues. Germline V lookup: CDR1 LNHNV, CDR2 YYDKDF (reference sequence). The CDR3 DNA follows: TGTGCCACCAGCAGAGGGACATCTGGGGCCAACGTCCTGACTTTC. Amino acid sequence: CATSRGTSGANVLTF.

This clonotype was observed a few times. The chain carries TRBV20-1 and TRBJ2-3; D remains ambiguous. The CDR3 spans 11 residues. CDR1 and CDR2 (germline): DFQATT, SNEGSKA (reference sequence). V was trimmed by 0 bases and J by 5 bases, leaving 3 bases between them. The CDR3 DNA reads as TGCAGTGCTAGAGAAGTAGATACGCAGTATTTT. Its translation: CSAREVDTQYF.

V is TRBV14 and J is TRBJ2-1; 7 nucleotides match TRBD1. CDR1 SGHDN and CDR2 FVKESK come from the germline V gene. CDR3 length: 14 residues. V trimming: 2 bases; J trimming: 4 bases; junction bases outside the gene matches: 2. The CDR3 region has the DNA TGTGCCAGCAGCCAAAGGACAGGTTACAATGAGCAGTTCTTC. The encoded protein is CASSQRTGYNEQFF.

This clonotype was found many times. This rearrangement joins TRBV20-1 to TRBJ2-1, with 9 bases lining up with TRBD2. V lost 3 bases and J lost 7; bases outside the gene matches: 4. CDR3 length equals 13 residues. Germline CDR1 reads DFQATT; CDR2 reads SNEGSKA (reference sequence). This CDR3 reads CSARRLAENEQFF. CDR3 nucleotide sequence: TGCAGTGCTAGGCGACTAGCGGAAAATGAGCAGTTCTTC.

The rearrangement uses TRBV7-2 and TRBJ2-5, with a possible D match to TRBD2 (6 bases). The CDR3 has 15 residues. Trimming took off 3 bases at V and 5 bases at J, with 16 bases between the two ends. Germline-derived CDR1 and CDR2 are SGHTA and FQGNSA. The CDR3 bases are TGTGCCAGCAGCTTTGGCGGGGCGGTGGAGGAGACCCAGTACTTC. The encoded protein is CASSFGGAVEETQYF.

This clonotype was seen many times. The gene calls are TRBV12-3 or TRBV12-4 and TRBJ1-2; no firm D call. The CDR3 is 14 amino acids. V lost 4 bases, J lost 0 bases, and 9 bases lay in between. CDR3: CASSSRVTNYGYTF. The CDR3 DNA reads TGTGCCAGCAGTTCACGCGTCACTAACTATGGCTACACCTTC.

There are many counts of this clonotype. The chain joins TRBV9 to TRBJ1-6, with 9 positions matching TRBD1. CDR3 length: 19 residues. The germline gives CDR1 SGDLS, CDR2 YYNGEE. The trim removed 3 bases at V and 7 bases at J, leaving 17 bases unmatched. In DNA form, the CDR3 reads TGTGCCAGCAGCGCCCACGTGACCGGGACAGGGAGTCGAAATTCACCCCTCCACTTT. This sequence encodes CASSAHVTGTGSRNSPLHF.

The table lists this clonotype with many counts. The chain couples TRBV10-3 to TRBJ1-1; D is uncertain. V lost 4 bases, J lost 5 bases, and 8 bases lay in between. Germline CDR1 is ENHRY and CDR2 is SYGVKD. The CDR3 is 12 residues long. CDR3 bases: TGTGCCATCAGTGCAGGAAGGACTGAAGCTTTCTTT. It specifies CAISAGRTEAFF.

This clonotype was seen many times. V is TRBV5-4 and J is TRBJ2-5, with 9 nucleotides matching TRBD2. Germline V gene data show CDR1 as SGHNT and CDR2 as YYREEE (reference sequence). The trim removed 0 bases at V and 4 bases at J, leaving 1 base unmatched. The CDR3 is made up of 14 amino acids. CDR3 loop: CASSLASGTETQYF. In nucleotides, the CDR3 is TGTGCCAGCAGCTTGGCTAGCGGGACAGAGACCCAGTACTTC.

This clonotype was seen ten or more times. The rearrangement uses TRBV27 and TRBJ2-7; D unclear. Trimming stripped 1 base from V and 5 bases from J, with 9 bases between. Looked up from germline, CDR1 is MNHEY and CDR2 is SMNVEV (reference sequence). This CDR3 has 13 amino acids. The CDR3 here is CASSLYSGDEQYF. The CDR3 nucleotides read TGTGCCAGCAGTTTATATTCTGGCGACGAGCAGTACTTC.

Ten or more counts support this clonotype. The V and J genes are TRBV24-1 and TRBJ1-2; D ambiguous. The CDR3 contains 13 residues. Between the trimmed V and J ends, which lost 5 bases and 0 bases, there was a span of 6 bases. Germline V CDR1 and CDR2: KGHDR, SFDVKD. CDR3 protein: CATSVEANYGYTF. For the CDR3, the DNA is TGTGCCACCAGTGTGGAAGCTAACTATGGCTACACCTTC.

In this sample, this clonotype is medium-sized. This sequence joins TRBV29-1 and TRBJ2-3; 11 bases agree with TRBD2. Looked up from germline, CDR1 is SQVTM and CDR2 is ANQGSEA. The V gene end was trimmed by 6 bases and the J gene end by 7 bases; junction bases not matched to a gene: 9. This CDR3 region has 14 residues. For the CDR3, the DNA is TGCAGCGTCGTACTAGCGGGAGAGATGTATACGCAGTATTTT. The encoded protein is CSVVLAGEMYTQYF.

This clonotype was recorded many times. V is TRBV2 and J is TRBJ2-6; D remains ambiguous. This CDR3 comprises 16 residues. Per the germline V gene, CDR1 is SNHLY and CDR2 is FYNNEI. V lost 4 bases, J lost 0 bases, and 10 bases lay in between. CDR3 nucleotides: TGTGCCAGCAGTGGGTTTAGGAGCTCTGGGGCCAACGTCCTGACTTTC. This translates into CASSGFRSSGANVLTF.

The rearrangement links TRBV11-2 to TRBJ2-7, with D perhaps matching TRBD1 (6 bases). This CDR3 is 16 amino acids long. Germline CDR1 is SGHAT and CDR2 is FQNNGV. The germline V and J ends were trimmed by 1 base and 2 bases, with 15 bases remaining between them. The CDR3: CASSLGVGQIPYEQYF. The CDR3, as DNA: TGTGCCAGCAGCTTAGGAGTGGGACAAATACCCTACGAGCAGTACTTC.

By share of the sample, this clonotype is medium-sized (0.01 to 0.1%). This chain joins TRBV29-1 and TRBJ2-7; D assignment may be TRBD1 or TRBD2 (6 bases each). The CDR3 has 12 amino acids. Germline loops: CDR1 SQVTM, CDR2 ANQGSEA. V lost 7 bases, J lost 4 bases, and 14 bases lay in between. The CDR3 loop reads CSAEGGGYEQYF. The CDR3 coding sequence is TGCAGCGCCGAAGGGGGAGGTTACGAGCAGTACTTC.

The chain carries TRBV7-3 and TRBJ2-3; D remains unclear. V lost 1 base, J lost 4 bases, and 12 bases lay in between. This CDR3 comprises 15 residues. The germline gives CDR1 SGHTA, CDR2 FQGTGA. In DNA, the CDR3 is TGTGCCAGCAGCTTAAATCCCTCGCCATCAGATACGCAGTATTTT. Amino acids: CASSLNPSPSDTQYF.

This clonotype was found many times. The CDR3 region has the DNA TGCGCCAGCAGCTCGGGAGGGTGGGACACTGAAGCTTTCTTT. This codes for CASSSGGWDTEAFF. The chain recombines TRBV5-1 with TRBJ1-1; D uncertain. The germline V and J ends were trimmed by 3 bases and 3 bases, with 12 bases remaining between them. Looked up from germline, CDR1 is SGHRS and CDR2 is YFSETQ. CDR3 length equals 14 residues.

This clonotype was counted at least ten times. The V gene is TRBV19, the J gene TRBJ1-5; 7 nucleotides agree with TRBD1. V lost 5 bases to trimming and J lost 0 bases; unmatched junction nucleotides: 13. This CDR3 is built from 18 residues. The germline V gene encodes CDR1 LNHDA and CDR2 SQIVND (reference sequence). CDR3 protein: CASSVALNRGHSNQPQHF. For the CDR3, the DNA is TGTGCCAGTAGTGTGGCGTTGAACAGGGGACATAGCAATCAGCCCCAGCATTTT. Full variable domain (rest looked up from reference TRBV19 and TRBJ1-5): DGGITQSPKYLFRKEGQNVTLSCEQNLNHDAMYWYRQDPGQGLRLIYYSQIVNDFQKGDIAEGYSVSREKKESFPLTVTSAQKNPTAFYLCASSVALNRGHSNQPQHFGDGTRLSIL.

This clonotype was detected ten times or more. CDR3 protein: CASSPRGGQGSYEQYF. The CDR3 DNA reads TGTGCCAGCAGCCCGAGGGGGGGACAGGGATCCTACGAGCAGTACTTC. V is TRBV9 and J is TRBJ2-7, with TRBD1 identical over 9 bases. V trimming: 4 bases; J trimming: 1 base; junction bases outside the gene matches: 9. The CDR3 runs to 16 residues. Germline V gene sequence: CDR1 SGDLS, CDR2 YYNGEE.